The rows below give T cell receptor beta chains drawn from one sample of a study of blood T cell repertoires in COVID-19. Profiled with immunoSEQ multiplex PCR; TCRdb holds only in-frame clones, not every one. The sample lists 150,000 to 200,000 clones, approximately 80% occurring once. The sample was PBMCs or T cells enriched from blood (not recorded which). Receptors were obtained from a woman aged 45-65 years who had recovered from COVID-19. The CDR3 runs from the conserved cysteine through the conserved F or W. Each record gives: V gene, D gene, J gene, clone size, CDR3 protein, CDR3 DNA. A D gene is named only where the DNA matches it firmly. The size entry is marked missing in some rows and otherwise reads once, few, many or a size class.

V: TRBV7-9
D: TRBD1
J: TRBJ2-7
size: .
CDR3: CASSDLGQGYEQYF
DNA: TGTGCCAGCAGCGACCTGGGACAGGGGTACGAGCAGTACTTC

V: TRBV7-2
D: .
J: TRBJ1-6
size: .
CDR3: CASRTDSSASPLHF
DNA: TGTGCCAGCAGGACCGACAGTTCGGCTTCACCCCTCCACTTT

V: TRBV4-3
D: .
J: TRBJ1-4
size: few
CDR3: CASSQDTATNEKLFF
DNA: TGCGCCAGCAGCCAGGACACTGCAACTAATGAAAAACTGTTTTTT

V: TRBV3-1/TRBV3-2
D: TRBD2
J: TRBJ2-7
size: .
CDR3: CASSHSTGTSSFEQYF
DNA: TGTGCCAGCAGCCATTCCACCGGGACTAGCAGTTTCGAGCAGTACTTC

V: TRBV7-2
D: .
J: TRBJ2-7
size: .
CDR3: CASSPDSRAYEQYF
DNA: TGTGCCAGCAGCCCGGACAGTCGTGCCTACGAGCAGTACTTC

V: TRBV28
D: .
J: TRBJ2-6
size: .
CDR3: CASSLAGANVLTF
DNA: TGTGCCAGCAGTTTAGCGGGGGCCAACGTCCTGACTTTC

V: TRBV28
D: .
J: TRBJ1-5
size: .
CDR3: CASREGARQPQHF
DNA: TGTGCCAGCAGGGAGGGAGCCCGGCAGCCCCAGCATTTT

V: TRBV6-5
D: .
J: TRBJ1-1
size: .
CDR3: CASRSLVPNSEAFF
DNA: TGTGCCAGCAGATCCCTTGTGCCTAATTCCGAAGCTTTCTTT

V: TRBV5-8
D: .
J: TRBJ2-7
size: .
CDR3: CASTNEQYF
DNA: TGTGCCAGCACCAACGAGCAGTACTTC

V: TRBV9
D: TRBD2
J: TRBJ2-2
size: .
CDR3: CASSAPGGGYGELFF
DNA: TGTGCCAGCAGCGCCCCCGGGGGGGGATACGGGGAGCTGTTTTTT

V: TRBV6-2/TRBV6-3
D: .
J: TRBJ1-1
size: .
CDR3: CASSLNRDTLNTEAFF
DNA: TGTGCCAGCAGTCTCAACCGGGACACCTTGAACACTGAAGCTTTCTTT

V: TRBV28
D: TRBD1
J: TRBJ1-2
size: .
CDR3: CASRSQGAGVYGYTF
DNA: TGTGCCAGCAGATCACAGGGGGCAGGGGTATATGGCTACACCTTC

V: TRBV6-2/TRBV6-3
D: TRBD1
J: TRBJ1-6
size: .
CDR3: CASSFPTGGNSPLHF
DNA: TGTGCCAGCAGTTTCCCGACAGGGGGAAATTCACCCCTCCACTTT

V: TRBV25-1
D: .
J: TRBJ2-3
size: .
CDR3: CASSDRGSPGFTDTQYF
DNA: TGTGCCAGCAGTGATCGAGGCAGCCCCGGGTTCACAGATACGCAGTATTTT

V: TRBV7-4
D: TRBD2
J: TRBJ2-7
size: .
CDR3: CARGEGRRREQYF
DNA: TGTGCCAGAGGGGAGGGGAGGAGGAGGGAGCAGTACTTC

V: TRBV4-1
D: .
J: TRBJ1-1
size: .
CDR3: CASSQEKVSPREAFF
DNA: TGCGCCAGCAGCCAAGAGAAGGTGAGTCCGCGGGAAGCTTTCTTT

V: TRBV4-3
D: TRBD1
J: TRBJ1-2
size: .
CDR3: CASSQDPGTGDGYTF
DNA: TGCGCCAGCAGCCAGGACCCCGGGACAGGGGATGGCTACACCTTC

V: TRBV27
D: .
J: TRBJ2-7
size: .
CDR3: CASSLQAPYEQYF
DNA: TGTGCCAGCAGTTTACAGGCCCCCTACGAGCAGTACTTC

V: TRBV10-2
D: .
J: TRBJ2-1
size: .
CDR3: CASSEQGFGNEQFF
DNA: TGCGCCAGCAGTGAACAGGGTTTTGGGAATGAGCAGTTCTTC

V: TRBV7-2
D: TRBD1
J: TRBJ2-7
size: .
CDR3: CASSLKAGGIYEQYF
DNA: TGTGCCAGCAGCTTAAAGGCAGGGGGAATTTACGAGCAGTACTTC

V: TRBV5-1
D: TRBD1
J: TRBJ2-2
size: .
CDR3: CASSLGVTGGASGELFF
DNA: TGCGCCAGCAGCTTGGGTGTGACAGGGGGCGCCTCCGGGGAGCTGTTTTTT

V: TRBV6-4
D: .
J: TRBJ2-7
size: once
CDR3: CASKQQGSYEQYF
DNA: TGTGCCAGCAAACAACAGGGTTCCTACGAGCAGTACTTC

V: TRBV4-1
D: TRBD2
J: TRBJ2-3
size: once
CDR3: CASSPDGGGAADTQYF
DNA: TGCGCCAGCAGCCCGGACGGCGGGGGGGCCGCAGATACGCAGTATTTT

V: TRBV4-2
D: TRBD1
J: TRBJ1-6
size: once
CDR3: CASSQAKGADSPLHF
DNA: TGTGCCAGCAGCCAAGCAAAGGGGGCTGATTCACCCCTCCACTTT

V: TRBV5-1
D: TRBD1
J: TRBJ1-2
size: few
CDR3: CASSAPLGQGDYGYTF
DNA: TGCGCCAGCAGCGCCCCATTGGGACAGGGTGACTATGGCTACACCTTC

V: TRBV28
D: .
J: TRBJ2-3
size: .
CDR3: CASSRLSGRSDTDTQYF
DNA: TGTGCCAGCAGTCGATTAAGCGGCAGGTCCGACACAGATACGCAGTATTTT

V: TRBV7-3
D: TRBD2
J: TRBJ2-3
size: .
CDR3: CASSLPSGGKDTQYF
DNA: TGTGCCAGCAGCTTACCGTCCGGGGGGAAGGATACGCAGTATTTT

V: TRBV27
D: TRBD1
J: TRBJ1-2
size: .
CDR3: CASSRDRGDGYTF
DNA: TGTGCCAGCAGTAGGGACAGGGGGGATGGCTACACCTTC

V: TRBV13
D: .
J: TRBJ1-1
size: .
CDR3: CASSLDGSTEAFF
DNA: TGTGCCAGCAGCTTAGACGGGAGCACTGAAGCTTTCTTT

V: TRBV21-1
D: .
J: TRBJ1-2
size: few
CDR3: CASTLGQKFYGYTF
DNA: TGTGCCAGCACGCTGGGACAGAAGTTCTATGGCTACACCTTC

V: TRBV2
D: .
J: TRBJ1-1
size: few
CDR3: CASRLGAEAFF
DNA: TGTGCCAGCAGGTTAGGGGCTGAAGCTTTCTTT

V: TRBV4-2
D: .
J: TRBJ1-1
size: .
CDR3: CASSQGGRAVEAFF
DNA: TGTGCCAGCAGCCAAGGAGGGCGGGCAGTCGAAGCTTTCTTT

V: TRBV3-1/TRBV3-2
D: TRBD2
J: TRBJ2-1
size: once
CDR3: CASPRPGTRYNEQFF
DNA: TGTGCCAGCCCACGACCCGGGACTAGATACAATGAGCAGTTCTTC

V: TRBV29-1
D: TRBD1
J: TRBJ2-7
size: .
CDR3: CSVQDRGGYEQYF
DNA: TGCAGCGTTCAGGACAGGGGAGGTTACGAGCAGTACTTC

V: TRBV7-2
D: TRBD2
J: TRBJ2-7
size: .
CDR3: CASSFARGGAYEQYF
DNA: TGTGCCAGCAGCTTTGCTCGCGGGGGGGCCTACGAGCAGTACTTC

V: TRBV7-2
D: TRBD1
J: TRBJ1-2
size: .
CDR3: CASSSQGVYGYTF
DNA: TGTGCCAGCAGCTCTCAGGGGGTGTATGGCTACACCTTC

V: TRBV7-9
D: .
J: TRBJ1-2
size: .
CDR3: CASSLESAGGAGYTF
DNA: TGTGCCAGCAGCTTAGAGAGTGCGGGGGGCGCTGGCTACACCTTC

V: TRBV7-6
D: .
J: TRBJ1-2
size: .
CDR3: CASSSLEDRVLGYTF
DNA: TGTGCCAGCAGCTCATTGGAGGACAGAGTCTTAGGCTACACCTTC

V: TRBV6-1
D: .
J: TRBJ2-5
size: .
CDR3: CASSGAPGVGRRETQYF
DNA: TGTGCCAGCAGTGGCGCCCCGGGCGTAGGCCGGAGGGAGACCCAGTACTTC

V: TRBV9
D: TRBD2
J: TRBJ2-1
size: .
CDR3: CASSVAAGEVNEQFF
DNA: TGTGCCAGCAGCGTAGCTGCGGGAGAGGTTAATGAGCAGTTCTTC

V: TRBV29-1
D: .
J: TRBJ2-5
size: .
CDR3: CSVEAIPGGRETQYF
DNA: TGCAGCGTTGAAGCCATACCCGGGGGAAGGGAGACCCAGTACTTC

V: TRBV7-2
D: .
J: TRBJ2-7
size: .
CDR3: CASSLSQGSGNSYEQYF
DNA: TGTGCCAGCAGCTTAAGCCAGGGGAGCGGGAACTCCTACGAGCAGTACTTC

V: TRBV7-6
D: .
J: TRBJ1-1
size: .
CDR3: CASSLAGFGGGTEAFF
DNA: TGTGCCAGCAGCTTAGCGGGCTTTGGGGGCGGCACTGAAGCTTTCTTT